This T cell receptor beta chain came from a study of blood T cell repertoires in COVID-19. Germline V gives CDR1 MNHEY, CDR2 SMNVEV (reference sequence). J gave up 9 bases and V 8 bases, and 8 bases lay outside the gene matches. The CDR3 is 14 amino acids. Assay used: immunoSEQ multiplex PCR; TCRdb lists only in-frame clones, some missing. The sample records approximately 200,000 clones, approximately 80% being singletons. Specimen: PBMCs or T cells enriched from blood (not recorded which). The clonotype was recovered from a man aged 35 to 55 who had recovered from COVID-19. This chain connects TRBV27 to TRBJ2-5; 14 bases match TRBD2. This CDR3 is CASSPGLAGESQYF. The CDR3 region has the DNA TGTGCCAGCTCTCCGGGACTAGCGGGAGAATCCCAGTACTTC.